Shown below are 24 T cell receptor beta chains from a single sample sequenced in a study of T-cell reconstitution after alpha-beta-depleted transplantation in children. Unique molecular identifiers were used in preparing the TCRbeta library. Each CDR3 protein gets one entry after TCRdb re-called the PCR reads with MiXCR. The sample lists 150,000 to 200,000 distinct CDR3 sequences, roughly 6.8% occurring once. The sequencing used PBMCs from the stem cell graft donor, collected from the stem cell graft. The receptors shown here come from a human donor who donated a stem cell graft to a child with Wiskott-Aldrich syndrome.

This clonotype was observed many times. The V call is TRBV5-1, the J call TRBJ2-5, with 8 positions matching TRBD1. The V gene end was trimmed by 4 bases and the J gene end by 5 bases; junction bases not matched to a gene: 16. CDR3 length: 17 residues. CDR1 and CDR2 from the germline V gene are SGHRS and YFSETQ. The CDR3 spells CASSPGTGPLEWETQYF. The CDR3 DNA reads TGCGCCAGCAGCCCCGGGACAGGACCACTAGAGTGGGAGACCCAGTACTTC.

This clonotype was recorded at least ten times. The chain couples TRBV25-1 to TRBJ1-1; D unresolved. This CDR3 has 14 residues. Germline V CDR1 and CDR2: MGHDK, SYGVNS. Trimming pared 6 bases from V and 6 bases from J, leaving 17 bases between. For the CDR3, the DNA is TGTGCCAGCAGCAGGAGAGGGCCACACGCTGAAGCTTTCTTT. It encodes CASSRRGPHAEAFF.

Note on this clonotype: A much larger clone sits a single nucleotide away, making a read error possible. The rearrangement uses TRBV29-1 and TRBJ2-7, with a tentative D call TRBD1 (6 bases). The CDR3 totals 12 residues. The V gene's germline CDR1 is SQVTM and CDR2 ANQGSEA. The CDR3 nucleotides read TGCAGAGTTTCGGACAGATCCTACGAGCAGTACTTC. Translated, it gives CRVSDRSYEQYF.

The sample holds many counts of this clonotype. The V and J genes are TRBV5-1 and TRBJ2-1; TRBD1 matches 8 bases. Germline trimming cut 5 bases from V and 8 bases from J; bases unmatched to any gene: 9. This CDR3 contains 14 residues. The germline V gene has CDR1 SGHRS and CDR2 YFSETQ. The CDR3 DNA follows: TGCGCCAGCAGTGGACAGGGTAGCGTCCATGAGCAGTTCTTC. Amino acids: CASSGQGSVHEQFF.

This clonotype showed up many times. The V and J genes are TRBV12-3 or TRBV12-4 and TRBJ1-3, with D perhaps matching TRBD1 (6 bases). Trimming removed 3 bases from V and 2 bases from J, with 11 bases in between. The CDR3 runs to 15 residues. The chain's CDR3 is CASSLDRLPGNTIYF. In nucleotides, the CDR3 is TGTGCCAGCAGTTTGGACAGACTACCTGGAAACACCATATATTTT.

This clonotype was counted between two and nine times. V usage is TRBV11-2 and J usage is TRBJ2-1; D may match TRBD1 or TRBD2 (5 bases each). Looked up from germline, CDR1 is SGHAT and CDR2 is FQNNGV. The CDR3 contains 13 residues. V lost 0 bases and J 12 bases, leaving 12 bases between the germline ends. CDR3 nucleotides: TGTGCCAGCAGCTTAGACCCGGGACGTTGGCAGTTCTTC. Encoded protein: CASSLDPGRWQFF.

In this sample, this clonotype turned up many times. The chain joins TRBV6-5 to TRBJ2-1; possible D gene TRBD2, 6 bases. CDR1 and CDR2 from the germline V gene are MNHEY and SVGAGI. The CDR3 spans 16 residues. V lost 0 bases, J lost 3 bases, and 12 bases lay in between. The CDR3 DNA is TGTGCCAGCAGTTACTCGACGGGGGACGTCTACAATGAGCAGTTCTTC. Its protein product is CASSYSTGDVYNEQFF.

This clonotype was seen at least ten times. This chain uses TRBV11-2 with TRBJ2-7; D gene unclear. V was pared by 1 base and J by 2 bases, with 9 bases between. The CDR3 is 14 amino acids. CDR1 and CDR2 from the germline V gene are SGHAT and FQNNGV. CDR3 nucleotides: TGTGCCAGCAGCTTAGGGACCAATACCTACGAGCAGTACTTC. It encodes CASSLGTNTYEQYF.

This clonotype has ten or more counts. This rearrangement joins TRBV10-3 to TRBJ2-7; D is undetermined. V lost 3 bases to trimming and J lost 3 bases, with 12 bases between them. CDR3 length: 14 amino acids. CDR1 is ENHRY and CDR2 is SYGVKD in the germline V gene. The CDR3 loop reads CAISDKGFGYEQYF. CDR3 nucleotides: TGTGCCATCAGTGATAAAGGGTTTGGCTACGAGCAGTACTTC.

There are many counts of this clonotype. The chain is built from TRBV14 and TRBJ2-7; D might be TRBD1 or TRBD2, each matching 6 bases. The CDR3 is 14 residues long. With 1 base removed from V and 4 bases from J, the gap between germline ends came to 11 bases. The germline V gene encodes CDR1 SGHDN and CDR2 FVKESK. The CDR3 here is CASSQVQGRYEQYF. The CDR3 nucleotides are TGTGCCAGCAGCCAAGTTCAGGGGAGGTACGAGCAGTACTTC. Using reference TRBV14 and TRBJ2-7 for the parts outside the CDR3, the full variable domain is EAGVTQFPSHSVIEKGQTVTLRCDPISGHDNLYWYRRVMGKEIKFLLHFVKESKQDESGMPNNRFLAERTGGTYSTLKVQPAELEDSGVYFCASSQVQGRYEQYFGPGTRLTVT.

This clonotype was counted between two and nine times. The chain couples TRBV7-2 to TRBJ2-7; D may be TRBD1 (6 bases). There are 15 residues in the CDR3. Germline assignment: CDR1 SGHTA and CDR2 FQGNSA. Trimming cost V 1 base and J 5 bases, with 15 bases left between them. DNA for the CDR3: TGTGCCAGCAGCTTAGTTACCAGGGGATCTGACGAGCAGTACTTC. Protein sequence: CASSLVTRGSDEQYF.

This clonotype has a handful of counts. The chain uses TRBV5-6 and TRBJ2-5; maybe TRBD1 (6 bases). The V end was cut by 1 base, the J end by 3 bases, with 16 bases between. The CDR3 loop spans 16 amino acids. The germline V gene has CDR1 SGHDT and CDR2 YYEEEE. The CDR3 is CASSLFPGQYEETQYF. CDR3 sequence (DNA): TGTGCCAGCAGCTTGTTCCCCGGACAGTATGAAGAGACCCAGTACTTC.

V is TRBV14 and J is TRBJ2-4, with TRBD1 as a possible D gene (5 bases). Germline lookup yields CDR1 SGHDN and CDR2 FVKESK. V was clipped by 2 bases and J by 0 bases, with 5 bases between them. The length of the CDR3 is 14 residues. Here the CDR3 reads CASSQQGAKNIQYF. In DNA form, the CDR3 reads TGTGCCAGCAGCCAACAGGGAGCCAAAAACATTCAGTACTTC.

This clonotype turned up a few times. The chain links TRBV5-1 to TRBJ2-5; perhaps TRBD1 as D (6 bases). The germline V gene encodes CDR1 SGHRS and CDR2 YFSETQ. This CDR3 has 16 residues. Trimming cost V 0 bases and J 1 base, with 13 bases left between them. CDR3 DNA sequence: TGCGCCAGCAGCTTGGGCCTCGGGACACTCCAAGAGACCCAGTACTTC. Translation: CASSLGLGTLQETQYF.

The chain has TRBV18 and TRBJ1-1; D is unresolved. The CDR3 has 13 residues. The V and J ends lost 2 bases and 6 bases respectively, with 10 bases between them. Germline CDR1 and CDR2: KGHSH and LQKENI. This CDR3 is CASSPVQTAEAFF. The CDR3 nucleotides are TGTGCCAGCTCACCAGTGCAAACGGCTGAAGCTTTCTTT.

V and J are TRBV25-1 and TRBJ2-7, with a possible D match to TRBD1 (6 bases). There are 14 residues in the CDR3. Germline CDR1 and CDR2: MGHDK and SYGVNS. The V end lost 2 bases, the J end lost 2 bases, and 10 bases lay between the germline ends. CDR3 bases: TGTGCCAGCAGTGAAGTAGACAGGACCTACGAGCAGTACTTC. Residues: CASSEVDRTYEQYF.

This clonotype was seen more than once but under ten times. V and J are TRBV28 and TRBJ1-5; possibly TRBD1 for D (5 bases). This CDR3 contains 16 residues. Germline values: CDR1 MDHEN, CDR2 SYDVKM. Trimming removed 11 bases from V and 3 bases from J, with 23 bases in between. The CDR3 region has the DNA TGTGCCTCCCTTGTGACGTCTTTTGGGACCAATCAGCCCCAGCATTTT. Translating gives CASLVTSFGTNQPQHF.

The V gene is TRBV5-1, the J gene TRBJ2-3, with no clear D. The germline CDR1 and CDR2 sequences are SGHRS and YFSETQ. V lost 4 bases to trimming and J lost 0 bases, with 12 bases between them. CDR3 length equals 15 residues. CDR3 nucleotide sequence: TGCGCCAGCAGCGGAACCTCAGCTAGCACAGATACGCAGTATTTT. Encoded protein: CASSGTSASTDTQYF.

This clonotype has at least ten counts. Written as DNA, the CDR3 is TGCGCCAGCAGGGACAACTTGAACACTGAAGCTTTCTTT. Its protein product is CASRDNLNTEAFF. This sequence joins TRBV10-2 and TRBJ1-1, with D perhaps TRBD1 (5 bases). Germline V gives CDR1 WSHSY, CDR2 SAAADI. This CDR3 spans 13 amino acids. Deletions cut 6 bases from V and 0 bases from J, with 8 bases between.

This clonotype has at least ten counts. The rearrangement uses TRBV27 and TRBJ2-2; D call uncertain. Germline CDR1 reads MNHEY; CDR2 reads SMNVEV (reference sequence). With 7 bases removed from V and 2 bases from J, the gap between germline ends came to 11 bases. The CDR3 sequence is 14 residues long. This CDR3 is CASTFLPNTGELFF. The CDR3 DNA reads TGTGCCAGCACATTTCTACCCAACACCGGGGAGCTGTTTTTT.

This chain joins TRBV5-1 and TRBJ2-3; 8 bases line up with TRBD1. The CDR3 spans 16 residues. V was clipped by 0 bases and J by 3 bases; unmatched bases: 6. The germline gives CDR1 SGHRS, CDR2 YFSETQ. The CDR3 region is CASSLGQGSETDTQYF. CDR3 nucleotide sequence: TGCGCCAGCAGCTTGGGACAGGGGTCCGAAACAGATACGCAGTATTTT.

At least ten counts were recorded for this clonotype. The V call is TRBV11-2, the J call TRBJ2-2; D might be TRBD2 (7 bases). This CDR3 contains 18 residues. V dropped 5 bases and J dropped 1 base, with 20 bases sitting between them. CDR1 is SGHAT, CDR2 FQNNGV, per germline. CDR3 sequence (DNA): TGTGCCAGCAGCCGATCCCGATGGCGGGGGCAGAACACCGGGGAGCTGTTTTTT. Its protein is CASSRSRWRGQNTGELFF.

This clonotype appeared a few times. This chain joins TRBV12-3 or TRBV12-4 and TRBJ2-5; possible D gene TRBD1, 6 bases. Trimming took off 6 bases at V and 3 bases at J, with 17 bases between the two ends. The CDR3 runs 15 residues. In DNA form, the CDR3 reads TGTGCCAGCAGCGCCCGTAAAGGGGGAAAAGAGACCCAGTACTTC. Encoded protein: CASSARKGGKETQYF.

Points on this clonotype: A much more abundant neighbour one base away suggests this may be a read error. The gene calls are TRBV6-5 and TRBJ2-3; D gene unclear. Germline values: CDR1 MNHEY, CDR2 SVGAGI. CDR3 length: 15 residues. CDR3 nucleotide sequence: TGTGCCGGCAGTTACTCTACAGCCGGAACAGATACGCAGTATTTT. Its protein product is CAGSYSTAGTDTQYF.